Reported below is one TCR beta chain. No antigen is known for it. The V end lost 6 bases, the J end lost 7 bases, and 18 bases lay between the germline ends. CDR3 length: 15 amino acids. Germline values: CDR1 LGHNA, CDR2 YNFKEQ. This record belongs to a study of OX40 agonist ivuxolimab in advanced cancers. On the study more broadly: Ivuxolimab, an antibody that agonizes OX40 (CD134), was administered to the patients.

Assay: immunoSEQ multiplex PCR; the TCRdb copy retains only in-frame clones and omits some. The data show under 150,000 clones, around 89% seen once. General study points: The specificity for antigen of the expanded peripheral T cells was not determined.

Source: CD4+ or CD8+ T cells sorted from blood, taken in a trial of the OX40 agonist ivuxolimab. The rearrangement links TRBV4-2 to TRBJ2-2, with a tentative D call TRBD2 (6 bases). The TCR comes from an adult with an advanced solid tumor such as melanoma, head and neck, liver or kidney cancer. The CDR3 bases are TGTGCCAGCAGTCCTAGACTAGTAGCAATCGGGGAGCTGTTTTTT. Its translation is CASSPRLVAIGELFF.